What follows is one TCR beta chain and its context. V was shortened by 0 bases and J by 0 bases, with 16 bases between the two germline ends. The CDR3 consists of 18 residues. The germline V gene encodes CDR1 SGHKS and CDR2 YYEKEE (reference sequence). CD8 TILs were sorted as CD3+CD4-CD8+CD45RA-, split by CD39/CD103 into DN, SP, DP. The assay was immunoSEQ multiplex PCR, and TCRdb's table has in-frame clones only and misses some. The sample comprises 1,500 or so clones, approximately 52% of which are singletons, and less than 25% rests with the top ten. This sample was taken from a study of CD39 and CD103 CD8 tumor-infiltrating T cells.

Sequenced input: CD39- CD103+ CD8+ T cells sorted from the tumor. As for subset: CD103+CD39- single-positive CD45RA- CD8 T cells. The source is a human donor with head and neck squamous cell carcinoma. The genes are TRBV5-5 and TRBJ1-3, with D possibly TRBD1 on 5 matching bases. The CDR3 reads CASSLAWSGSYSGNTIYF. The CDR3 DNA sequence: TGTGCCAGCAGCTTGGCCTGGTCAGGGAGTTACTCTGGAAACACCATATATTTT.